The clone carrying this T cell receptor (beta chain) has more than one count but fewer than ten. Its antigen is unidentified. The sample originates from a study of Tregs in tolerant kidney transplant recipients. The CDR3 contains 13 residues. Germline values: CDR1 SEHNR, CDR2 FQNEAQ (reference sequence). V lost 3 bases to trimming and J lost 9 bases, with 12 bases between them. The protocol was immunoSEQ multiplex PCR, while the TCRdb copy is restricted to in-frame clones and leaves out a portion. The sample records approximately 8,700 clones, under 55% being singletons. The clonotype was recovered from a human donor in good health. The chain has TRBV7-9 and TRBJ1-5; D gene unclear. Sequenced: CD4+ T cells from blood cultured with allogeneic cells. CDR3 amino acids: CASSLATSGPQHF. For the CDR3, the DNA is TGTGCCAGCAGCTTGGCCACCTCGGGGCCCCAGCATTTT.